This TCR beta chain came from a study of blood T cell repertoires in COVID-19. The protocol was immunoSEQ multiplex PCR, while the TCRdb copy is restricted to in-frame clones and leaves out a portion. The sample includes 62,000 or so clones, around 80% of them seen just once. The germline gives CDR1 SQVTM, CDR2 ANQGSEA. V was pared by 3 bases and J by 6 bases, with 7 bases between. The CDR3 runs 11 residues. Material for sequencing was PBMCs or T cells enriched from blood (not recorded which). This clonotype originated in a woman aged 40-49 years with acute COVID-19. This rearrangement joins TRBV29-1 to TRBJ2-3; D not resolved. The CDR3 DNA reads TGCAGCGTTGAGTCCGGGGATACGCAGTATTTT. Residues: CSVESGDTQYF.